Sequencing of this T cell receptor (beta chain) was carried out in a study of CD8+ T cells in alopecia areata. Looking at the study overall: For the treated group, dosing was oral tofacitinib at 5 to 10 mg twice daily.

RNA extraction and reverse transcription yielded cDNA as sequencing template. Measured with immunoSEQ multiplex PCR; TCRdb has only the in-frame clones, and not every one. Of around 200,000 clones in the sample, roughly 65% are singletons; the top ten hold 1.5% to 2%. Findings and limits, study-wide: Sequenced scalp T cells also include alphabeta T cells resident in normal skin. TCR sharing was clearer in mice than between patients, perhaps partly owing to patient HLA diversity.

V lost 10 bases and J lost 6, with 9 bases in between. Germline values: CDR1 MNHNY, CDR2 SVGAGI (reference sequence). The CDR3 loop spans 10 amino acids. PBMCs served as the source from which CD4+ and CD8+ T cells were sorted. About this clone itself: As yet, its antigen is unknown.

The source is a human donor with alopecia areata. The sequencing here drew on CD4+ T cells sorted from blood, taken at week 0. The chain couples TRBV6-6 to TRBJ1-2; D uncertain. CDR3 DNA: TGTGCCACCTCGAGGGATGGCTACACCTTC. It is translated as CATSRDGYTF.